This entry lists 17 T cell receptor beta chains sequenced from one sample in a study of T cells in Graves' hyperthyroidism and ophthalmopathy. RNA transcripts yielded amplified TCR beta CDR3 regions. Researchers ran a first-round RT-PCR on the TCR CDR3 using the HTBI primer set. TCRdb re-called the multiplex PCR reads through MiXCR, storing one row per CDR3 protein. The data contain 250,000 to 400,000 distinct CDR3 sequences, 12% to 15% of them singletons. Sequenced material: blood. These receptors originate from a woman aged 40 to 50 with Graves' ophthalmopathy.

This clonotype was seen ten or more times. V usage is TRBV11-2 and J usage is TRBJ2-7; D remains unclear. Germline CDR1 reads SGHAT; CDR2 reads FQNNGV. The CDR3 length is 15 residues. The V and J ends lost 5 bases and 0 bases respectively, with 14 bases between them. The CDR3 here is CASSAWTARSYEQYF. CDR3 nucleotides: TGTGCCAGCAGCGCCTGGACGGCCCGCTCCTACGAGCAGTACTTC.

This clonotype was seen repeatedly, ten times or more. The CDR3 is CASSGRRVFSPNTGELFF. In DNA, the CDR3 is TGTGCCAGCAGTGGGCGTAGGGTGTTTTCTCCGAACACCGGGGAGCTGTTTTTT. The V call is TRBV2, the J call TRBJ2-2, with D unresolved. The length of the CDR3 is 18 residues. Germline values: CDR1 SNHLY, CDR2 FYNNEI. V was pared by 4 bases and J by 0 bases, with 18 bases between.

This clonotype was detected many times. The chain couples TRBV5-1 to TRBJ1-1; possibly TRBD1 for D (5 bases). This CDR3 comprises 14 residues. Germline V gene data show CDR1 as SGHRS and CDR2 as YFSETQ. V lost 4 bases, J lost 3 bases, and 13 bases lay in between. The CDR3 sequence is CASSGGKGDTEAFF. The CDR3 DNA reads as TGCGCCAGCAGCGGGGGGAAAGGGGACACTGAAGCTTTCTTT.

The CDR3 is CSVSGGASEQFF. In nucleotides, the CDR3 is TGCAGTGTTAGCGGGGGGGCAAGTGAGCAGTTCTTC. The rearrangement uses TRBV20-1 and TRBJ2-1, with 11 bases aligning to TRBD2. CDR3 length: 12 amino acids. Germline trimming cut 7 bases from V and 9 bases from J; bases unmatched to any gene: 5. From germline, CDR1 is DFQATT and CDR2 SNEGSKA (reference sequence).

This clonotype appeared a few times. The chain uses TRBV2 and TRBJ2-7; no reliable D call. The CDR3 runs 10 residues. In germline, CDR1 is SNHLY, CDR2 FYNNEI. Trimming took off 7 bases at V and 5 bases at J, with 6 bases between the two ends. This CDR3 is CASKSHEQYF. Here the CDR3 DNA reads TGTGCCAGCAAGTCCCACGAGCAGTACTTC. The full variable domain, completed using reference TRBV2 and TRBJ2-7, is EPEVTQTPSHQVTQMGQEVILRCVPISNHLYFYWYRQILGQKVEFLVSFYNNEISEKSEIFDDQFSVERPDGSNFTLKIRSTKLEDSAMYFCASKSHEQYFGPGTRLTVT.

In its sample, this clonotype was seen a few times. The genes are TRBV7-9 and TRBJ1-1, with D hard to call. Trimming removed 7 bases from V and 1 base from J, with 10 bases in between. Germline V gene data show CDR1 as SEHNR and CDR2 as FQNEAQ (reference sequence). The CDR3 extends over 13 amino acids. The CDR3 nucleotides read TGTGCCAGCACATCCCGGGCGAACACTGAAGCTTTCTTT. Protein product: CASTSRANTEAFF.

This clonotype has a count of ten or more. The chain employs TRBV20-1 and TRBJ2-3, with D perhaps TRBD1 (6 bases). Germline CDR1 reads DFQATT; CDR2 reads SNEGSKA (reference sequence). Trimming pared 1 base from V and 2 bases from J, leaving 22 bases between. This CDR3 region has 18 residues. CDR3 bases: TGCAGTGCTAGAGCAACAGGGCAATTACCCAAACTCACAGATACGCAGTATTTT. Translating it yields CSARATGQLPKLTDTQYF.

This clonotype was seen at least ten times. The V gene is TRBV28, the J gene TRBJ1-1; D is unclear. Trimming took off 3 bases at V and 9 bases at J, with 11 bases between the two ends. The CDR3 contains 12 residues. Per germline, CDR1 MDHEN and CDR2 SYDVKM. The CDR3 loop is CASSFQLGKAFF. CDR3 coding DNA: TGTGCCAGCAGTTTTCAATTGGGGAAAGCTTTCTTT.

This clonotype was seen at least ten times. V and J are TRBV28 and TRBJ2-2, with D unclear. Germline CDR1 and CDR2: MDHEN and SYDVKM. The ends were cut back, 3 bases at V and 4 bases at J, with 6 bases in the middle. The CDR3 has 13 residues. The CDR3 region has the DNA TGTGCCAGCAGTTTTAGGTTCACCGGGGAGCTGTTTTTT. This codes for CASSFRFTGELFF.

This clonotype has just a few counts. The chain combines TRBV19 with TRBJ2-5; D is unresolved. CDR1 LNHDA and CDR2 SQIVND come from the germline V gene (reference sequence). V was trimmed by 5 bases and J by 5 bases, leaving 15 bases between them. There are 14 residues in the CDR3. Written as DNA, the CDR3 is TGTGCCAGTAGTGTGGAGCCGCTCGGGGAGACCCAGTACTTC. Protein product: CASSVEPLGETQYF. Using reference TRBV19 and TRBJ2-5 for the parts outside the CDR3, the full variable domain is DGGITQSPKYLFRKEGQNVTLSCEQNLNHDAMYWYRQDPGQGLRLIYYSQIVNDFQKGDIAEGYSVSREKKESFPLTVTSAQKNPTAFYLCASSVEPLGETQYFGPGTRLLVL.

This clonotype was recorded many times. The chain combines TRBV4-2 with TRBJ2-3, with 14 nucleotides matching TRBD2. The length of the CDR3 is 16 residues. Germline trimming cut 5 bases from V and 1 base from J; bases unmatched to any gene: 2. Germline CDR1 reads LGHNA; CDR2 reads YNFKEQ. This CDR3 reads CASSEGLAGGTDTQYF. The CDR3 nucleotides read TGTGCCAGCAGCGAGGGACTAGCGGGGGGCACAGATACGCAGTATTTT.

This clonotype was found many times. Written as DNA, the CDR3 is TGTGGCAGTCAGGGGGCTGAGGATCAGCCCCAGCATTTT. Its translation: CGSQGAEDQPQHF. The chain links TRBV28 to TRBJ1-5, with 8 bases identical to TRBD1. Per the germline V gene, CDR1 is MDHEN and CDR2 is SYDVKM. CDR3 length: 13 residues.

This clonotype was detected many times. The chain employs TRBV7-8 and TRBJ2-5; D uncertain. The V end lost 0 bases, the J end lost 2 bases, and 7 bases lay between the germline ends. Germline CDR1 is SGHVS and CDR2 is FQNEAQ. This CDR3 spans 14 amino acids. The CDR3 here is CASSLALQQETQYF. CDR3 DNA sequence: TGTGCCAGCAGCTTAGCGTTACAGCAAGAGACCCAGTACTTC.

This clonotype was recorded many times. This sequence joins TRBV12-3 or TRBV12-4 and TRBJ2-1, with 13 nucleotides matching TRBD2. Trimming cost V 6 bases and J 5 bases; bases outside gene matches: 7. This CDR3 contains 16 residues. The chain's CDR3 is CASRPTSGGAHNEQFF. CDR3 nucleotides: TGTGCCAGCAGACCCACTAGCGGGGGGGCCCACAATGAGCAGTTCTTC.

The V and J genes are TRBV6-1 and TRBJ2-3; a weak D match, TRBD2 (6 bases). Trimming shortened V by 6 bases and J by 5 bases, and 18 bases separated the two germline ends. Germline V lookup: CDR1 MNHNS, CDR2 SASEGT. This CDR3 region has 15 residues. The CDR3 DNA follows: TGTGCCAGCAGCCCGCCGGGACTGGGGAGAGATACGCAGTATTTT. It codes for CASSPPGLGRDTQYF.

This clonotype has only a few counts. The V and J genes are TRBV3-1 and TRBJ2-5; 7 bases are shared with TRBD1. The germline CDR1 and CDR2 sequences are LGHDT and YNNKEL (reference sequence). With 6 bases clipped from V and 5 bases from J, the junction kept 9 bases outside the gene matches. The CDR3 is made up of 14 amino acids. The CDR3 region has the DNA TGTGCCAGCAGACCCGGGACAGTTGGGGAGACCCAGTACTTC. Amino acid sequence: CASRPGTVGETQYF.

The chain carries TRBV12-3 or TRBV12-4 and TRBJ1-2; no clear D gene. The CDR3 length is 15 residues. The ends were cut back, 4 bases at V and 7 bases at J, with 19 bases in the middle. The DNA of the CDR3 is TGTGCCAGCAGTTCTAACGAGCGGGGTGACTCTGGCTACACCTTC. Residues: CASSSNERGDSGYTF.